The clone carrying this TCR beta chain showed up many times. What it binds is unknown. Adult healthy volunteers gave 2.5 ml peripheral blood for whole-blood RNA. TCR cDNA received a 3' ligated oligonucleotide that carried a UMI. Unsorted total RNA, about 1 to 1000 ng, was DNase treated before reverse transcription. The sample is drawn from a study of naive and memory T cell subsets. Study-wide findings and caveats: This RNA-based method may be sensitive to activation-related transcript changes.

Alpha and beta constant region primers primed reverse transcription for blood and skin samples. Amplification of ligated cDNA took four PCR rounds with SP2 and nested alpha and beta constant primers. One entry per CDR3 protein, called by TCRdb with MiXCR from the 5' RACE reads. The top ten clones hold about 8.3% of a sample with tens of thousands of distinct CDR3 sequences, approximately 3.9% of them seen once. This receptor was identified in a male donor in good health.

CDR3 sequence (DNA): TGTGCCAGTACAGATCAGGGCAAGGGCACAGATACGCAGTATTTT. This gives the protein CASTDQGKGTDTQYF. This chain joins TRBV28 and TRBJ2-3, with D maybe TRBD1 (5 bases). Germline loops: CDR1 MDHEN, CDR2 SYDVKM. Trimming shortened V by 9 bases and J by 1 base, and 17 bases separated the two germline ends. The CDR3 covers 15 residues.